Sequencing of this TCR beta chain was carried out in a study of cytomegalovirus exposure and HLA in healthy donors. Study-wide background: The 120 or so validation repertoires, a later analysis reported, used the same platform as the approximately 650 first-cohort repertoires. Findings of the study overall: A list of approximately 160 TCR beta chains associated with cytomegalovirus was given. In vitro confirmation showed a few CMV-associated chains to be CMV antigen specific.

The CDR3 consists of 11 residues. Germline CDR1 reads GTSNPN; CDR2 reads SVGIG (reference sequence). Trimming left V 0 bases short and J 5 bases short, with 4 bases between. Turning to this clone: The antigen is not known.

Data came from immunoSEQ multiplex PCR; TCRdb stores just in-frame clones and leaves some out. The data hold about 250,000 clones, with over 75% observed a single time. The sequenced sample was PBMCs. The TCR was taken from a young man in good health and CMV-seropositive. The rearrangement joins TRBV30 to TRBJ2-5, with D unresolved. CDR3 nucleotide sequence: TGTGCCTGGAGTGTAGCCGAGACCCAGTACTTC. It codes for CAWSVAETQYF.